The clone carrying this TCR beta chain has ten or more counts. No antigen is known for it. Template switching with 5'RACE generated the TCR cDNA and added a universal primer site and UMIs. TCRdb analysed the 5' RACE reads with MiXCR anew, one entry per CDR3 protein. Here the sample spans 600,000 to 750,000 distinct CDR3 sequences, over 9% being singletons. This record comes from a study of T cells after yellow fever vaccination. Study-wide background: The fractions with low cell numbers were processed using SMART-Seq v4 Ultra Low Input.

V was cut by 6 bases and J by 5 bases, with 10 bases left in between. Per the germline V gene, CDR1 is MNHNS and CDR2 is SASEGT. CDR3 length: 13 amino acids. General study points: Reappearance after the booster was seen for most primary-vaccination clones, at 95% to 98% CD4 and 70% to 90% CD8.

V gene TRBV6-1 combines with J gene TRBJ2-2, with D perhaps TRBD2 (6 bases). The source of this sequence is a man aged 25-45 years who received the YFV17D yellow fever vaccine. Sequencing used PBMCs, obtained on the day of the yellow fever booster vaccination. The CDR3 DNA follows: TGTGCCAGCAGCGGGAGCCTAACCGGGGAGCTGTTTTTT. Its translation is CASSGSLTGELFF.